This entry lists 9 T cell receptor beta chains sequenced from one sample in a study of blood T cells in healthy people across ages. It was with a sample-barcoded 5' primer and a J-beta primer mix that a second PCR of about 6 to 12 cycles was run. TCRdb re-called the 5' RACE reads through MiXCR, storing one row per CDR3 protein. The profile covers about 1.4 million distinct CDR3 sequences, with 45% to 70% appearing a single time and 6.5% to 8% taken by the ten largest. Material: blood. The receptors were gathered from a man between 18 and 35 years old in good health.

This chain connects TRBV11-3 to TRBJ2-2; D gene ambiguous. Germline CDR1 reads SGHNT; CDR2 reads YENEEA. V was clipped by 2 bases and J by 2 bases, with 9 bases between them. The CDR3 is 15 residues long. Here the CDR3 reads CASSLRHSNTGELFF. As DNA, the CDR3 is TGTGCCAGCAGCTTACGCCACAGTAACACCGGGGAGCTGTTTTTT.

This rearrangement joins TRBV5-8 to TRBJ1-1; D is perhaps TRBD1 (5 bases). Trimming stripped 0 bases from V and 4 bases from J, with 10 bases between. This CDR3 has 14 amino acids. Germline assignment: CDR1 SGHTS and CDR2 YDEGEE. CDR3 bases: TGTGCCAGCAGCTTGGGGTCTCAGGGCACTGAAGCTTTCTTT. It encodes CASSLGSQGTEAFF.

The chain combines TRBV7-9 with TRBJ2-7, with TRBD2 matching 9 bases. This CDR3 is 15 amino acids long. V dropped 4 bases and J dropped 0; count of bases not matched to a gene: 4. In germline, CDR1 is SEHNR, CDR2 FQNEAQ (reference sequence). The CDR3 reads CASSSRSGSSYEQYF. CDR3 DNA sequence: TGTGCCAGCAGCTCACGTAGCGGGAGCTCCTACGAGCAGTACTTC.

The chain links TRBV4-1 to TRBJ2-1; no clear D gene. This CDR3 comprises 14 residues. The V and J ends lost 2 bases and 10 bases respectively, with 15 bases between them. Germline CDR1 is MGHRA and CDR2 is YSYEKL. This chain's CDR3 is CASSQQRTHGEQFF. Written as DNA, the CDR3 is TGCGCCAGCAGCCAACAACGCACCCATGGGGAGCAGTTCTTC.

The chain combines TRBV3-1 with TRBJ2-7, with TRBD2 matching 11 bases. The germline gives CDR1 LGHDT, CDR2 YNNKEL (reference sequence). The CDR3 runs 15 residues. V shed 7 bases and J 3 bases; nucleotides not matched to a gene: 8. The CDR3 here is CASTNEGLAVYEQYF. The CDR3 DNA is TGTGCCAGCACCAACGAGGGACTAGCGGTCTACGAGCAGTACTTC.

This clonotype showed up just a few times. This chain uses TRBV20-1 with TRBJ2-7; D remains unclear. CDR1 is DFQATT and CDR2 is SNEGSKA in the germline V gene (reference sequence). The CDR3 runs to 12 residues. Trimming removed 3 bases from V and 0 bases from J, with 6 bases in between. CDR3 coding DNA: TGCAGTGCTAGCGTAACCTCCTACGAGCAGTACTTC. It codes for CSASVTSYEQYF.

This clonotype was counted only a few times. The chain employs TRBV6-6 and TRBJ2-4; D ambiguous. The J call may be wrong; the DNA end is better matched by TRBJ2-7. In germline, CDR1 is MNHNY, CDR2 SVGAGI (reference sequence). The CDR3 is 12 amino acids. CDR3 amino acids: CASSIPTGEQYF. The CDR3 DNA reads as TGTGCCAGCAGCATACCAACGGGCGAGCAGTACTTC.

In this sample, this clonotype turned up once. The chain's CDR3 is CASSHFRGYEQYF. DNA for the CDR3: TGTGCCAGCAGCCACTTCAGGGGCTACGAGCAGTACTTC. The chain joins TRBV14 to TRBJ2-7, with TRBD1 as a possible D gene (6 bases). The germline CDR1 and CDR2 sequences are SGHDN and FVKESK. The CDR3 spans 13 residues. Between the trimmed V and J ends, which lost 3 bases and 3 bases, there was a span of 9 bases.

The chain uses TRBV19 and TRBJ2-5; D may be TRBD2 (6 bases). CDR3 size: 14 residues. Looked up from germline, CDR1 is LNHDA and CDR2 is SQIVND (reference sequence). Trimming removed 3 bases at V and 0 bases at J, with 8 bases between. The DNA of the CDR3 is TGTGCCAGTAGTATTCCGGGAGACCAAGAGACCCAGTACTTC. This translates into CASSIPGDQETQYF.